These 4 T cell receptor beta chains were all obtained from the same sample, sequenced in a study of naive and memory T cell subsets (dated by TCRdb to about 2017). Library preparation used 5' RACE. Sequencing used an Illumina MiSeq. The ligated cDNA was amplified in four rounds of PCR with nested alpha and beta constant region primers together with the SP2 primer. TCRdb ran its own pipeline on the public reads, namely fastp trimming at Q25 and MiXCR clone calling, and kept in-frame beta chains. When rows share a CDR3 protein, they turn into one entry using the most common DNA and genes. The sample contains about 57,000 distinct CDR3 sequences, over 6% of them found a single time. The ten biggest clones cover almost 10% of the sample. Using 3' ligation of a UMI-containing oligonucleotide to TCR cDNA, the study laid out a robust and sensitive protocol to amplify, sequence and analyze TCRs. The receptors come from a female donor in good health.

This clonotype was seen many times. The rearrangement links TRBV12-3 or TRBV12-4 to TRBJ1-3, with D tentatively TRBD1 (6 bases). The V gene lost 5 bases and the J gene lost 2 bases, with 10 bases spanning the gap. There are 14 residues in the CDR3. DNA for the CDR3: TGTGCCAGCAGTCCACAGGGAGCTGGAAACACCATATATTTT. Residues: CASSPQGAGNTIYF.

The V call is TRBV7-2, the J call TRBJ1-6, with D possibly matching TRBD1 (6 bases). Trimming removed 6 bases from V and 9 bases from J, with 15 bases in between. Germline assignment: CDR1 SGHTA and CDR2 FQGNSA. The CDR3 has 14 residues. This CDR3 is CASSSRGDGSPLHF. CDR3 sequence (DNA): TGTGCCAGCAGTTCCAGGGGAGACGGTTCACCCCTCCACTTT. The full variable domain, in which reference TRBV7-2 and TRBJ1-6 provide the parts outside the CDR3, is GAGVSQSPSNKVTEKGKDVELRCDPISGHTALYWYRQSLGQGLEFLIYFQGNSAPDKSGLPSDRFSAERTGGSVSTLTIQRTQQEDSAVYLCASSSRGDGSPLHFGNGTRLTVT.

V and J are TRBV12-3 or TRBV12-4 and TRBJ2-1, with a possible D match to TRBD2 (5 bases). Trimming took 4 bases from V and 7 from J, leaving 20 bases between them. The CDR3 loop spans 16 amino acids. Here the CDR3 DNA reads TGTGCCAGCAGTTCCCTTATAGGTAGCGAGAAAAATGAGCAGTTCTTC. Its translation: CASSSLIGSEKNEQFF.

The rearrangement links TRBV6-2 or TRBV6-3 to TRBJ1-1; 8 bases are shared with TRBD1. Germline CDR1 MNHEY, CDR2 SVGEGT. The V gene end was trimmed by 8 bases and the J gene end by 2 bases; junction bases not matched to a gene: 4. CDR3 length: 13 amino acids. The CDR3 spells CASGQGVNTEAFF. The CDR3 coding sequence is TGTGCCAGCGGACAGGGAGTTAACACTGAAGCTTTCTTT.